A selection of T cell receptor beta chains follows, all from one sample in a study of shared clonotypes between healthy human individuals. Sequencing used immunoSEQ multiplex PCR; TCRdb keeps in-frame clones, though not all of them. The sample has roughly 2 million clones, around 96% seen once; the top ten hold 0.9% to 1.4%. The sample taken for sequencing was naive CD8+ T cells sorted from blood. Receptors originate from a man in his late teens or twenties in good health. The CDR3 runs from the conserved cysteine through the conserved F or W. The D gene is left open where the match is weak. Size is stated for part of the rows, as once, few or many counts, or as a class when the clone is expanded.

D gene,V gene,clone size,J gene,CDR3 DNA,CDR3 protein
NA,TRBV2,NA,TRBJ2-7,TGTGCCAGCAGTGAAAGTGGGGCCTACGAGCAGTACTTC,CASSESGAYEQYF
TRBD2,TRBV27,NA,TRBJ2-7,TGTGCCAGCAGTCTCGGGACTAGCGGCTACGAGCAGTACTTC,CASSLGTSGYEQYF
NA,TRBV6-5,once,TRBJ2-2,TGTGCCAGCAGTTACTCTTCAGGACCTAACACCGGGGAGCTGTTTTTT,CASSYSSGPNTGELFF
TRBD1,TRBV7-3,NA,TRBJ2-3,TGTGCCAGCAGCTCGGACAGGGGAGATACGCAGTATTTT,CASSSDRGDTQYF
NA,TRBV15,NA,TRBJ2-7,TGTGCCACCAGCAGAGGGACGGATACCTACGAGCAGTACTTC,CATSRGTDTYEQYF
NA,TRBV30,NA,TRBJ2-1,TGTGCCTGGAGTAATGGACTGTCTTACAATGAGCAGTTCTTC,CAWSNGLSYNEQFF
NA,TRBV9,NA,TRBJ2-3,TGTGCCAGCAGCTCCGATCTCTTCACAGATACGCAGTATTTT,CASSSDLFTDTQYF
NA,TRBV4-3,NA,TRBJ2-7,TGCGCCAGCAGCCTCGGGGGTACGAGCTACGAGCAGTACTTC,CASSLGGTSYEQYF
NA,TRBV30,few,TRBJ2-7,TGTGCCTGGAGTGGGTACGAGCAGTACTTC,CAWSGYEQYF
NA,TRBV10-2,NA,TRBJ2-6,TGCGCCAGCACGACAGGACTCTCTGGGGCCAACGTCCTGACTTTC,CASTTGLSGANVLTF
TRBD1,TRBV12-5,once,TRBJ1-1,TGTGCTAGTACTCTAGGGGGCCGGGACACTGAAGCTTTCTTT,CASTLGGRDTEAFF
NA,TRBV19,NA,TRBJ1-1,TGTGCCAGTCCTGGCAGAATGAACACTGAAGCTTTCTTT,CASPGRMNTEAFF
TRBD2,TRBV11-1,NA,TRBJ2-7,TGTGCCAGCAGCTTAAGACTAGCGGGGGGGCCTAAGATCTACGAGCAGTACTTC,CASSLRLAGGPKIYEQYF
NA,TRBV5-4,NA,TRBJ2-1,TGTGCCAGCAGCCTGGTGGGGCTAGCACCGTCCGATGAGCAGTTCTTC,CASSLVGLAPSDEQFF
NA,TRBV19,NA,TRBJ2-5,TGTGCCAGTAGTCTGGATTTCGAAGAGACCCAGTACTTC,CASSLDFEETQYF
NA,TRBV19,NA,TRBJ2-3,TGTGCCAGTAGTGTCATGCACACAGATACGCAGTATTTT,CASSVMHTDTQYF
NA,TRBV18,few,TRBJ1-1,TGTGCCAGCTCATCGGGGTATCGAGGACTGAACACTGAAGCTTTCTTT,CASSSGYRGLNTEAFF
TRBD2,TRBV10-2,NA,TRBJ2-3,TGCGCCAGCAGTTTGTTAGCGGGTCTCACAGATACGCAGTATTTT,CASSLLAGLTDTQYF
TRBD2,TRBV6-1,NA,TRBJ2-1,TGTGCCAGCAGTGAACTAGCGGGGGGCCGGGATGAGCAGTTCTTC,CASSELAGGRDEQFF
NA,TRBV7-2,NA,TRBJ2-1,TGTGCCAGCAGCTTAGTGGGCGGCTCCTACAATGAGCAGTTCTTC,CASSLVGGSYNEQFF
NA,TRBV6-5,NA,TRBJ2-2,TGTGCCAGCAGTCCGACAGGTCCGAACACCGGGGAGCTGTTTTTT,CASSPTGPNTGELFF
TRBD1,TRBV4-2,NA,TRBJ2-7,TGTGCCAGCAGCCAAGAGGGGACAGCAACCTACGAGCAGTACTTC,CASSQEGTATYEQYF
NA,TRBV25-1,NA,TRBJ2-7,TGTGCCAGCAGTGACGGAGGATACGAGCAGTACTTC,CASSDGGYEQYF
TRBD2,TRBV27,NA,TRBJ2-3,TGTGCCAGCAGTTTATTAGCGGGAGGGATCACAGATACGCAGTATTTT,CASSLLAGGITDTQYF
NA,TRBV5-6,NA,TRBJ2-1,TGTGCCAGCGGGCCGTCCCCGAACAATGAGCAGTTCTTC,CASGPSPNNEQFF
TRBD2,TRBV7-2,NA,TRBJ2-5,TGTGCCAGCAGCCCGCCTTGGCGGAGGGAGGGTATTGAAGAGACCCAGTACTTC,CASSPPWRREGIEETQYF
NA,TRBV11-2,NA,TRBJ2-5,TGTGCCAGCAGCTTAGGGTTAACCTTCCAAGAGACCCAGTACTTC,CASSLGLTFQETQYF
NA,TRBV7-9,NA,TRBJ2-7,TGTGCCAGCAGCACCTCGGTTATCTCCTACGAGCAGTACTTC,CASSTSVISYEQYF
TRBD1,TRBV27,NA,TRBJ1-1,TGTGCCAGCAGTGTGACAGGGTTCATTGAGAACACTGAAGCTTTCTTT,CASSVTGFIENTEAFF
NA,TRBV7-9,NA,TRBJ2-1,TGTGCCAGCAGCTCTATGAGTCCGTCTGATGAGCAGTTCTTC,CASSSMSPSDEQFF
NA,TRBV2,NA,TRBJ2-3,TGTGCCAGCAGTGTGTTCGCCGGGGGCGGATCAGATACGCAGTATTTT,CASSVFAGGGSDTQYF
TRBD1,TRBV25-1,NA,TRBJ1-4,TGTGCCAGCAGTGATTTTCAGGGGGCTTGGAATGAAAAACTGTTTTTT,CASSDFQGAWNEKLFF
NA,TRBV5-6,NA,TRBJ2-7,TGTGCCAGCAGCCCCTCCCCCGACAGCTCCTACGAGCAGTACTTC,CASSPSPDSSYEQYF
NA,TRBV10-2,NA,TRBJ1-5,TGCGCCAGCAGTGAGCCCCTAATGGGGGTTTGGCAGCCCCAGCATTTT,CASSEPLMGVWQPQHF
NA,TRBV7-9,NA,TRBJ1-1,TGTGCCAGCAGCTTAGTGGGACAAGGAAGGGGCACTGAAGCTTTCTTT,CASSLVGQGRGTEAFF
NA,TRBV4-3,few,TRBJ2-7,TGCGCCAGCAGCCAAGATAGGGGTTACGAGCAGTACTTC,CASSQDRGYEQYF
NA,TRBV6-5,NA,TRBJ1-2,TGTGCCAGCAGTTACTCCGACAATCTCTATGGCTACACCTTC,CASSYSDNLYGYTF
TRBD2,TRBV18,NA,TRBJ2-1,TGTGCCAGCTCACCTTTCTGGCGGGAGGGCCTTGATGAGCAGTTCTTC,CASSPFWREGLDEQFF
NA,TRBV28,NA,TRBJ2-5,TGTGCCAGCAGCCTGTGGGGGCTGCAAGAGACCCAGTACTTC,CASSLWGLQETQYF
NA,TRBV5-6,NA,TRBJ2-7,TGTGCCAGCAGCTTAGGGCGATTCTCCCACGAGCAGTACTTC,CASSLGRFSHEQYF
NA,TRBV30,NA,TRBJ2-2,TGTGCCTGGGGCCTGGGGACCGGGGAGCTGTTTTTT,CAWGLGTGELFF
NA,TRBV28,NA,TRBJ2-1,TGTGCCAGCAGTTTAGCGGCCTCCTACAATGAGCAGTTCTTC,CASSLAASYNEQFF
NA,TRBV6-6,NA,TRBJ1-4,TGTGCCAGCAACCAGGGTCCGGAAAAACTGTTTTTT,CASNQGPEKLFF
TRBD1,TRBV13,NA,TRBJ1-1,TGTGCCAGCAGCTCGCAAGGGGGCGGCACTGAAGCTTTCTTT,CASSSQGGGTEAFF
TRBD1,TRBV7-9,NA,TRBJ1-6,TGTGCCAGCAGCTCGTCCCGGGACAGGTATAATTCACCCCTCCACTTT,CASSSSRDRYNSPLHF
NA,TRBV13,NA,TRBJ1-5,TGTGCCAGCAGCGAGGGGGGTCGGCCCCAGCATTTT,CASSEGGRPQHF
TRBD1,TRBV10-2,NA,TRBJ2-7,TGCGCCAGCAGTGGGGACAGGGCCTGGGAGCAGTACTTC,CASSGDRAWEQYF
NA,TRBV6-5,NA,TRBJ2-1,TGTGCCAGCAGTTTAGCAGGCAATGAGCAGTTCTTC,CASSLAGNEQFF
NA,TRBV10-2,once,TRBJ1-2,TGCGCCAGCAGTGAAACGAGGACCGACCCTCATGGCTACACCTTC,CASSETRTDPHGYTF
NA,TRBV27,NA,TRBJ1-1,TGTGCCAGCAGTTTGGGGGCGCGACCCACTGAAGCTTTCTTT,CASSLGARPTEAFF
TRBD1,TRBV15,NA,TRBJ2-7,TGTGCCACCAGCGCTGGACAGGGCTCCTACGAGCAGTACTTC,CATSAGQGSYEQYF
TRBD1,TRBV27,NA,TRBJ2-2,TGTGCCAGCAGTTTCGGGACAGTTAACACCGGGGAGCTGTTTTTT,CASSFGTVNTGELFF
NA,TRBV28,NA,TRBJ2-1,TGTGCCAGCAGTTTCATACAGAATGAGCAGTTCTTC,CASSFIQNEQFF
NA,TRBV7-9,NA,TRBJ2-5,TGTGCCAGCAGCCTCGGGACTCTCCAAGAGACCCAGTACTTC,CASSLGTLQETQYF
TRBD2,TRBV7-8,NA,TRBJ2-2,TGTGCCAGCAGCCCGGGACTAGCGGGGACAAACACCGGGGAGCTGTTTTTT,CASSPGLAGTNTGELFF